The 18 T cell receptor beta chains presented below share a single source sample, sequenced in a study of beta chain features in type 1 diabetes. The entirety of the isolated RNA underwent reverse transcription, so expressed TCRB transcripts were sequenced. The table came from immunoSEQ multiplex PCR; TCRdb's copy has only in-frame clones and leaves some out. The sample has some 150,000 clones, around 9.3% seen once. The sample comprised naive CD4+ T cells from blood. The receptors were sampled from a man aged 18 to 29 in good health.

This clone has just a few counts. V and J are TRBV4-3 and TRBJ2-5, with 8 bases that match TRBD1. The CDR3 has 14 residues. The V and J ends lost 2 bases and 3 bases, in that order; junction bases with no gene match: 2. In germline, CDR1 is LGHNA, CDR2 YSLEER. CDR3 coding DNA: TGCGCCAGCAGCCAACTACAGGGGGAAGAGACCCAGTACTTC. Its protein product is CASSQLQGEETQYF.

A few counts support this clone. J is TRBJ2-2 and V is TRBV11-3; D gene ambiguous. Germline V lookup: CDR1 SGHNT, CDR2 YENEEA. The germline V and J ends were trimmed by 1 base and 6 bases, with 3 bases remaining between them. CDR3 size: 12 residues. Here the CDR3 reads CASSLASGELFF. In DNA, the CDR3 is TGTGCCAGCAGCTTAGCGTCCGGGGAGCTGTTTTTT.

This chain connects TRBV7-2 to TRBJ1-6, with 9 positions matching TRBD1. The V and J ends lost 5 bases and 8 bases, in that order; junction bases with no gene match: 13. The CDR3 has 17 residues. Germline CDR1 SGHTA, CDR2 FQGNSA. For the CDR3, the DNA is TGTGCCAGCAGCCACCGACTCGGGCGGACAGGGGATTCACCCCTCCACTTT. Its translation is CASSHRLGRTGDSPLHF. Full variable domain (outside the CDR3, taken from reference TRBV7-2 and TRBJ1-6): GAGVSQSPSNKVTEKGKDVELRCDPISGHTALYWYRQSLGQGLEFLIYFQGNSAPDKSGLPSDRFSAERTGGSVSTLTIQRTQQEDSAVYLCASSHRLGRTGDSPLHFGNGTRLTVT.

The V call is TRBV29-1, the J call TRBJ1-4; a weak D match, TRBD1 (6 bases). Germline V gives CDR1 SQVTM, CDR2 ANQGSEA. Trimming removed 4 bases at V and 6 bases at J, with 6 bases between. CDR3 length: 11 amino acids. The CDR3 DNA is TGCAGCGTTGCAGGGGATGAAAAACTGTTTTTT. This translates into CSVAGDEKLFF.

The table lists this clone with a few counts. The chain couples TRBV6-5 to TRBJ2-7; 7 bases are a match to TRBD1. V trimming: 6 bases; J trimming: 6 bases; junction bases outside the gene matches: 8. Looked up from germline, CDR1 is MNHEY and CDR2 is SVGAGI. This CDR3 is built from 13 residues. CDR3 loop: CASRGTDPGEQYF. The DNA for the CDR3 is TGTGCCAGCAGGGGGACAGACCCCGGCGAGCAGTACTTC.

The genes are TRBV6-5 and TRBJ2-3, with D possibly being TRBD1 (6 bases). V was shortened by 7 bases and J by 0 bases, with 11 bases between the two germline ends. This CDR3 spans 14 amino acids. Per the germline V gene, CDR1 is MNHEY and CDR2 is SVGAGI. The CDR3 region has the DNA TGTGCCAGCAACAATGGACAGAGCACAGATACGCAGTATTTT. Protein: CASNNGQSTDTQYF.

Many counts were recorded for this clone. The chain employs TRBV15 and TRBJ1-6; TRBD1 is a possible D gene (6 bases). V dropped 1 base and J dropped 5 bases, with 9 bases sitting between them. The CDR3 runs to 15 residues. Germline values: CDR1 LNHNV, CDR2 YYDKDF (reference sequence). The CDR3 region has the DNA TGTGCCACCAGCAGAGGGACAGCAGATAATTCACCCCTCCACTTT. Protein sequence: CATSRGTADNSPLHF.

The rearrangement links TRBV6-6 to TRBJ2-7; TRBD1 agrees at 11 bases. J gave up 4 bases and V 4 bases, and 6 bases lay outside the gene matches. CDR3 length equals 15 residues. Germline-derived CDR1 and CDR2 are MNHNY and SVGAGI (reference sequence). CDR3 nucleotides: TGTGCCAGCAGTTCCCCGGGACAGGGGGAATACGAGCAGTACTTC. Amino acids: CASSSPGQGEYEQYF.

The chain has TRBV7-2 and TRBJ1-1; no clear D gene. The CDR3 totals 14 residues. Between the trimmed V and J ends, which lost 1 base and 5 bases, there was a span of 11 bases. CDR1 SGHTA and CDR2 FQGNSA come from the germline V gene. The CDR3 here is CASSLEEGRTEAFF. The CDR3 DNA reads TGTGCCAGCAGCTTAGAGGAGGGAAGGACTGAAGCTTTCTTT.

This clone was seen at least ten times. This sequence joins TRBV19 and TRBJ2-1, with a tentative D call TRBD1 (6 bases). Trimming left V 7 bases short and J 8 bases short, with 12 bases between. The germline CDR1 and CDR2 sequences are LNHDA and SQIVND (reference sequence). The CDR3 spans 12 residues. CDR3 residues: CASTNRVDEQFF. CDR3 DNA: TGTGCCAGTACAAACAGGGTGGATGAGCAGTTCTTC.

The J gene is TRBJ1-2, the V gene TRBV6-6; a weak D match, TRBD1 (6 bases). This CDR3 contains 13 residues. The V end lost 10 bases, the J end lost 2 bases, and 14 bases lay between the germline ends. Germline V gene sequence: CDR1 MNHNY, CDR2 SVGAGI (reference sequence). CDR3 sequence reads: CATYQGTNYGYTF. The CDR3 DNA follows: TGTGCCACATATCAGGGGACCAACTATGGCTACACCTTC.

The genes are TRBV19 and TRBJ2-6, with 8 bases aligning to TRBD2. This CDR3 is built from 16 residues. Looked up from germline, CDR1 is LNHDA and CDR2 is SQIVND (reference sequence). The V segment lost 4 bases and the J segment 0 bases; nucleotides outside the gene matches: 2. The chain's CDR3 is CASSSGGSSGANVLTF. In nucleotides, the CDR3 is TGTGCCAGTAGTAGCGGGGGGTCCTCTGGGGCCAACGTCCTGACTTTC.

This clone was counted only a few times. This chain uses TRBV30 with TRBJ2-1; TRBD2 is a possible D gene (7 bases). Trimming stripped 4 bases from V and 10 bases from J, with 29 bases between. Per the germline V gene, CDR1 is GTSNPN and CDR2 is SVGIG (reference sequence). The length of the CDR3 is 17 residues. This CDR3 reads CAWTSSGTLRGAREQFF. CDR3 coding DNA: TGTGCCTGGACCTCCTCCGGGACTCTTCGGGGGGCGCGGGAGCAGTTCTTC.

This clone has just a few counts. In nucleotides, the CDR3 is TGTGCCAGCAGCCAAGAGCTAGCGGGGGGACCAGGAACGCAGTATTTT. Translation: CASSQELAGGPGTQYF. The chain is built from TRBV4-2 and TRBJ2-3; 11 bases match TRBD2. Germline V gives CDR1 LGHNA, CDR2 YNFKEQ. The CDR3 is made up of 16 amino acids. The ends lost 0 bases at V and 9 bases at J; junction bases unmatched: 8.

This clone occurred a few times. This chain connects TRBV2 to TRBJ2-3, with 7 positions matching TRBD2. The CDR3 consists of 13 residues. V lost 4 bases, J lost 5 bases, and 3 bases stayed unmatched. Germline V CDR1 and CDR2: SNHLY, FYNNEI. The CDR3: CASSAPGGDTQYF. As DNA, the CDR3 is TGTGCCAGCAGTGCTCCGGGAGGAGATACGCAGTATTTT.

This clone was counted ten times or more. The J gene is TRBJ2-5, the V gene TRBV5-4; 10 nucleotides agree with TRBD2. Trimming took 2 bases from V and 5 from J; bases not matched to a gene: 9. Per germline, CDR1 SGHNT and CDR2 YYREEE (reference sequence). CDR3 length: 16 amino acids. DNA of the CDR3: TGTGCCAGCAGCTTCCCCGAAGCGGGGGGGCGCGAGACCCAGTACTTC. Its protein product is CASSFPEAGGRETQYF.

The V gene is TRBV30, the J gene TRBJ2-3; 12 nucleotides align to TRBD2. Per germline, CDR1 GTSNPN and CDR2 SVGIG (reference sequence). The V and J ends lost 0 bases and 2 bases, in that order; junction bases with no gene match: 3. The CDR3 consists of 16 residues. This CDR3 reads CAWSVTSGGSTDTQYF. Written as DNA, the CDR3 is TGTGCCTGGAGTGTCACTAGCGGGGGGTCCACAGATACGCAGTATTTT.

This clone was counted at least ten times. The chain joins TRBV7-2 to TRBJ1-5; no firm D call. V was clipped by 1 base and J by 2 bases, with 6 bases between them. The CDR3 covers 14 residues. Germline assignment: CDR1 SGHTA and CDR2 FQGNSA. CDR3 amino acids: CASSLVRGNQPQHF. Written as DNA, the CDR3 is TGTGCCAGCAGCTTAGTCCGGGGCAATCAGCCCCAGCATTTT. The full variable domain, rest sourced from reference TRBV7-2 and TRBJ1-5, is GAGVSQSPSNKVTEKGKDVELRCDPISGHTALYWYRQSLGQGLEFLIYFQGNSAPDKSGLPSDRFSAERTGGSVSTLTIQRTQQEDSAVYLCASSLVRGNQPQHFGDGTRLSIL.